The present T cell receptor beta chain was sequenced within a study of T-cell memory formation after mild COVID-19. There are a few counts of this clonotype. The germline gives CDR1 MNHEY, CDR2 SVGAGI. The CDR3 spans 13 residues. The V and J ends lost 6 bases and 7 bases, in that order; junction bases with no gene match: 7. TCRdb processed the 5' RACE reads anew with MiXCR; each CDR3 protein has one entry. The sample holds 130,000 to 150,000 distinct CDR3 sequences; approximately 6% are singletons and the top ten take roughly 2.1%. The sequencing input was PBMCs or a T cell subset sorted from them (not recorded which). The TCR was taken from an adult woman who had mild COVID-19 (a few samples of this study predate the infection). Cell type and time point are not known. V is TRBV6-5 and J is TRBJ1-2; 8 bases match TRBD1. The CDR3 is CASRQTGDVGYTF. CDR3 sequence (DNA): TGTGCCAGCAGACAGACAGGGGACGTTGGCTACACCTTC.